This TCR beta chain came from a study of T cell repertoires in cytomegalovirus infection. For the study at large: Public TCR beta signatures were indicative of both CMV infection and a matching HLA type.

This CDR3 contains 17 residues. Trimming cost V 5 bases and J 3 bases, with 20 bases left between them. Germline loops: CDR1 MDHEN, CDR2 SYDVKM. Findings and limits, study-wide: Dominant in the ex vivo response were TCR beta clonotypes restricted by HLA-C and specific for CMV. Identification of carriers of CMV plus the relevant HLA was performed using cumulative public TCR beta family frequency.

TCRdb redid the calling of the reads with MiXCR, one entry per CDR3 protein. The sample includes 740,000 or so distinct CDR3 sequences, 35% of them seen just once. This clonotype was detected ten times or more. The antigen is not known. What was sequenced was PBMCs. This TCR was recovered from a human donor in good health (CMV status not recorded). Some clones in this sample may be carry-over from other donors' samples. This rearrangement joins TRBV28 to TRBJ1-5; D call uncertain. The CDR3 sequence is CASSITWAHRLNQPQHF. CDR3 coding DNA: TGTGCCAGCAGTATAACTTGGGCCCACCGCCTCAATCAGCCCCAGCATTTT.